The following is a T cell receptor (beta chain) sequence with its context. TCRdb's table, derived via immunoSEQ multiplex PCR, lists solely in-frame clones and lacks some. This table holds about 160,000 clones, 90% to 95% found once. This CDR3 has 13 amino acids. The J segment lost 7 bases and the V segment lost 6 bases, leaving 7 bases of the junction unmatched. A Seattle source enrolled patients during active infection and followed them longitudinally. This specimen belongs to a study of blood T cell repertoires in COVID-19. In the study overall: Samples of COVID-19 (acute and convalescent) were obtained from the United States, Italy and Spain. T cells, B-cell-depleted T cells, or PBMCs provided the cDNA or gDNA that served as material.

The TCR originated in a woman aged 55-70 years with COVID-19, enrolled during active disease. The specimen sequenced was peripheral blood. The rearrangement uses TRBV12-3 or TRBV12-4 and TRBJ2-5; 8 bases agree with TRBD2. The CDR3 spells CASRRGTSGTQYF. The CDR3 DNA reads as TGTGCCAGCAGGCGCGGGACTAGTGGGACCCAGTACTTC.